Sequencing of this TCR beta chain was carried out in a study of early T cells in non-severe SARS-CoV-2 infection. This clonotype was recorded a few times. Individual cDNA molecules were tagged with unique molecular identifiers, the study reported. TCRdb fed the 5' RACE reads into MiXCR, producing one record per CDR3 protein. The sample consists of tens of thousands of distinct CDR3 sequences, 4.5% to 5% of them appearing once. Sequencing was done on a sample of whole blood. The TCR sequence derives from an adult who was a healthcare worker with PCR-confirmed SARS-CoV-2 infection or an uninfected control (not recorded which).

The CDR3 nucleotides read TGTGCCAGCAGGCCCCTGACTAGCGGGAGGCCCGGGGTCCACGAGCAGTACTTC. Protein sequence: CASRPLTSGRPGVHEQYF. The J gene is TRBJ2-7, the V gene TRBV6-2 or TRBV6-3; 13 nucleotides agree with TRBD2. The CDR3 consists of 18 residues. Looked up from germline, CDR1 is MNHEY and CDR2 is SVGEGT. V lost 6 bases, J lost 5 bases, and 16 bases stayed unmatched.